These 25 T cell receptor beta chains were sequenced from one sample in a study of blood T cell repertoires in COVID-19 (dated by TCRdb to the early 2020s). Library preparation used the immunoSEQ multiplex PCR assay. TCRdb retrieved this table from immuneACCESS and kept in-frame rearrangements only. Not all clones are present; in checked studies, unresolved V genes account for under half, and no reason is known for the remainder. A total of approximately 72,000 clones appear in this sample, 86% of them only once. Jointly, the top ten make up about 12% of the sample. Sequenced: peripheral blood. These receptors were collected from a woman in her sixties or seventies with acute or convalescent COVID-19.

The CDR3 sequence: CASSWGQGRDEQYF. The CDR3, as DNA: TGTGCCAGCAGCTGGGGACAGGGGCGAGACGAGCAGTACTTC. This chain links TRBV5-4 with TRBJ2-7; 10 nucleotides agree with TRBD1. Trimming cost V 3 bases and J 5 bases; bases outside gene matches: 5. This CDR3 comprises 14 residues. Germline CDR1 is SGHNT and CDR2 is YYREEE (reference sequence).

The J gene is TRBJ1-5, the V gene TRBV2; the D gene is possibly TRBD1 (6 bases). Trimming removed 3 bases at V and 5 bases at J, with 11 bases between. The CDR3 is made up of 14 amino acids. The germline V gene has CDR1 SNHLY and CDR2 FYNNEI. The CDR3 region has the DNA TGTGCCAGCAGTGACAGGACAGTGGATCAGCCCCAGCATTTT. Translated, it gives CASSDRTVDQPQHF.

This chain links TRBV6-6 with TRBJ2-7; D possibly corresponds to TRBD1 (5 bases). CDR3 length equals 13 residues. CDR1 and CDR2 (germline): MNHNY, SVGAGI (reference sequence). V was trimmed by 5 bases and J by 5 bases, leaving 13 bases between them. The CDR3 nucleotides read TGTGCCAGCAGTCGTCTCCTGGGGCACGAGCAGTACTTC. This encodes CASSRLLGHEQYF.

This chain connects TRBV19 to TRBJ2-2; weak D call: TRBD1 (5 bases). V was clipped by 1 base and J by 8 bases, with 17 bases between them. The CDR3 covers 16 residues. Germline CDR1 reads LNHDA; CDR2 reads SQIVND (reference sequence). Here the CDR3 reads CASSIGGQGSVGELFF. The CDR3 nucleotides are TGTGCCAGTAGTATAGGGGGCCAAGGATCTGTGGGGGAGCTGTTTTTT.

V and J are TRBV28 and TRBJ1-1; TRBD1 is a possible D gene (5 bases). This CDR3 region has 15 residues. With 2 bases removed from V and 1 base from J, the gap between germline ends came to 11 bases. Germline V gene data show CDR1 as MDHEN and CDR2 as SYDVKM. The CDR3 here is CASSLPQGANTEAFF. The CDR3 nucleotides read TGTGCCAGCAGTTTACCGCAGGGTGCGAACACTGAAGCTTTCTTT.

The V call is TRBV7-2, the J call TRBJ2-3, with a possible D match to TRBD2 (5 bases). Germline V lookup: CDR1 SGHTA, CDR2 FQGNSA. Trimming removed 5 bases from V and 1 base from J, with 13 bases in between. The CDR3 runs to 15 residues. The CDR3 loop is CASSPLGGGTDTQYF. In DNA, the CDR3 is TGTGCCAGCAGCCCGCTCGGAGGCGGCACAGATACGCAGTATTTT.

This chain uses TRBV25-1 with TRBJ1-2, with unresolved D. The ends were cut back, 4 bases at V and 4 bases at J, with 16 bases in the middle. The germline CDR1 and CDR2 sequences are MGHDK and SYGVNS. This CDR3 has 15 residues. CDR3 nucleotide sequence: TGTGCCAGCAGTGGGACTCCGGAGGAGGGCTATGGCTACACCTTC. The encoded protein is CASSGTPEEGYGYTF.

The chain combines TRBV9 with TRBJ2-5; D unresolved. The CDR3 sequence is 14 residues long. Trimming pared 4 bases from V and 0 bases from J, leaving 10 bases between. Looked up from germline, CDR1 is SGDLS and CDR2 is YYNGEE. CDR3: CASSFGYYQETQYF. The CDR3 nucleotides read TGTGCCAGCAGCTTTGGTTACTACCAAGAGACCCAGTACTTC.

In its sample, this clone was seen a few times. The sample holds other DNA sequences that translate to the same CDR3. V gene TRBV5-1 combines with J gene TRBJ2-1; D not resolved. The CDR3 totals 14 residues. Germline-derived CDR1 and CDR2 are SGHRS and YFSETQ. With 0 bases removed from V and 0 bases from J, the gap between germline ends came to 4 bases. The CDR3, as DNA: TGCGCCAGCAGCTTGGGTAGCTCCTACAATGAGCAGTTCTTC. Translating it yields CASSLGSSYNEQFF.

This clone was detected only a few times. The chain employs TRBV15 and TRBJ1-2, with 8 bases fitting TRBD1. Looked up from germline, CDR1 is LNHNV and CDR2 is YYDKDF (reference sequence). The CDR3 runs 18 residues. Germline trimming cut 0 bases from V and 5 bases from J; bases unmatched to any gene: 14. The CDR3 reads CATSRDRTGSLVGYGYTF. The CDR3 bases are TGTGCCACCAGCAGAGATCGGACAGGGAGCCTGGTGGGGTATGGCTACACCTTC.

The chain carries TRBV25-1 and TRBJ2-1, with 7 nucleotides matching TRBD2. From germline, CDR1 is MGHDK and CDR2 SYGVNS. V dropped 6 bases and J dropped 4; count of bases not matched to a gene: 0. This CDR3 spans 12 amino acids. This CDR3 reads CASRGLYNEQFF. The CDR3 nucleotides read TGTGCCAGCAGGGGACTATACAATGAGCAGTTCTTC.

The chain combines TRBV5-1 with TRBJ2-2; 7 nucleotides match TRBD1. The CDR3 has 15 residues. V dropped 2 bases and J dropped 8; count of bases not matched to a gene: 9. Germline V gives CDR1 SGHRS, CDR2 YFSETQ. The CDR3 coding sequence is TGCGCCAGCAGCTTCGGACAGGAGAGGGAAGGGGAGCTGTTTTTT. It is translated as CASSFGQEREGELFF.

This chain connects TRBV7-9 to TRBJ2-5; the D is unclear. V shed 1 base and J shed 3 bases, with 15 bases lying between them. The germline V gene has CDR1 SEHNR and CDR2 FQNEAQ (reference sequence). This CDR3 region has 16 residues. The CDR3 loop reads CASSLVGSWSEETQYF. DNA of the CDR3: TGTGCCAGCAGCTTAGTCGGTAGCTGGTCAGAAGAGACCCAGTACTTC.

This clone was seen a few times. The V call is TRBV4-1, the J call TRBJ1-1; D perhaps matches TRBD1 (5 bases). The V end was cut by 1 base, the J end by 5 bases, with 11 bases between. The CDR3 spans 14 residues. Germline CDR1 and CDR2: MGHRA and YSYEKL. This CDR3 reads CASSQVSGLTEAFF. The CDR3 bases are TGCGCCAGCAGCCAAGTTTCAGGGCTGACTGAAGCTTTCTTT.

This clone came up once. The gene calls are TRBV14 and TRBJ2-2; D is undetermined. Germline V gene data show CDR1 as SGHDN and CDR2 as FVKESK. The CDR3 is 16 residues long. The V end lost 1 base, the J end lost 1 base, and 10 bases lay between the germline ends. The CDR3 region has the DNA TGTGCCAGCAGCCAAGTACGAGGATTGAACACCGGGGAGCTGTTTTTT. Its translation is CASSQVRGLNTGELFF.

The CDR3 region has the DNA TGTGCCAGCAGTTACTCGCGAACAGCTAGCAATCAGCCCCAGCATTTT. Protein product: CASSYSRTASNQPQHF. This chain links TRBV6-6 with TRBJ1-5; D remains ambiguous. Germline V gene lookup returns CDR1 MNHNY and CDR2 SVGAGI (reference sequence). V was cut by 0 bases and J by 0 bases, with 9 bases left in between. The CDR3 totals 16 residues.

This sequence joins TRBV4-2 and TRBJ2-7; 9 nucleotides match TRBD1. The ends lost 0 bases at V and 2 bases at J; junction bases unmatched: 5. From germline, CDR1 is LGHNA and CDR2 YNFKEQ. The CDR3 spans 16 residues. CDR3 bases: TGTGCCAGCAGCCAAGAGGGACAGGGTCCGGCCTACGAGCAGTACTTC. Residues: CASSQEGQGPAYEQYF.

V and J are TRBV6-5 and TRBJ2-7; weak D call: TRBD2 (6 bases). Germline CDR1 is MNHEY and CDR2 is SVGAGI. Trimming shortened V by 2 bases and J by 0 bases, and 11 bases separated the two germline ends. The CDR3 is 15 amino acids. This CDR3 is CASSYPREGSYEQYF. The CDR3 DNA is TGTGCCAGCAGTTACCCGCGGGAAGGCTCCTACGAGCAGTACTTC.

This rearrangement joins TRBV19 to TRBJ2-5; TRBD2 might be the D (6 bases). The CDR3 consists of 17 residues. From germline, CDR1 is LNHDA and CDR2 SQIVND (reference sequence). V dropped 3 bases and J dropped 5 bases, with 22 bases sitting between them. For the CDR3, the DNA is TGTGCCAGTAGTATGGGTCTCGTGGGACTCGTTACGGAGACCCAGTACTTC. The encoded protein is CASSMGLVGLVTETQYF.

V and J are TRBV12-3 or TRBV12-4 and TRBJ2-7; tentatively, D is TRBD1 (6 bases). The CDR3 spans 12 residues. Deletions cut 1 base from V and 5 bases from J, with 6 bases between. CDR3 nucleotides: TGTGCCAGCAGTTTAGACAGGGACGAGCAGTACTTC. Its translation is CASSLDRDEQYF.

V usage is TRBV5-4 and J usage is TRBJ2-2, with D maybe TRBD2 (6 bases). Germline V gives CDR1 SGHNT, CDR2 YYREEE (reference sequence). This CDR3 has 12 residues. The CDR3 reads CAFQWEAGELFF. CDR3 bases: TGTGCATTCCAATGGGAGGCCGGGGAGCTGTTTTTT.

The chain joins TRBV5-1 to TRBJ2-2; 12 bases map to TRBD1. With 4 bases clipped from V and 4 bases from J, the junction kept 5 bases outside the gene matches. CDR3 length: 16 amino acids. Per germline, CDR1 SGHRS and CDR2 YFSETQ. This chain's CDR3 is CASSVGQGAVTGELFF. The CDR3 DNA is TGCGCCAGCAGCGTGGGACAGGGGGCCGTCACCGGGGAGCTGTTTTTT.

This chain links TRBV7-9 with TRBJ2-1; D unresolved. Germline V lookup: CDR1 SEHNR, CDR2 FQNEAQ (reference sequence). V dropped 5 bases and J dropped 0 bases, with 14 bases sitting between them. CDR3 size: 16 residues. For the CDR3, the DNA is TGTGCCAGCAGCAACGAAGTGAAGAGCTCCTACAATGAGCAGTTCTTC. Its protein product is CASSNEVKSSYNEQFF.

This clone was found a few times. This sequence joins TRBV7-2 and TRBJ2-7, with D perhaps TRBD2 (5 bases). The CDR3 extends over 12 amino acids. Looked up from germline, CDR1 is SGHTA and CDR2 is FQGNSA. V was clipped by 3 bases and J by 6 bases, with 9 bases between them. Written as DNA, the CDR3 is TGTGCCAGCAGCTTGGTTCGGGGCGAGCAGTACTTC. This codes for CASSLVRGEQYF.

The gene calls are TRBV6-6 and TRBJ1-2; 8 nucleotides align to TRBD1. The CDR3 spans 15 residues. The germline gives CDR1 MNHNY, CDR2 SVGAGI (reference sequence). The ends lost 6 bases at V and 8 bases at J; junction bases unmatched: 14. Here the CDR3 reads CASRNRGAAGGGYTF. In nucleotides, the CDR3 is TGTGCCAGCAGGAACAGGGGGGCCGCCGGGGGAGGCTACACCTTC.